Shown below are 20 T cell receptor beta chains from a single sample sequenced in a study of blood T cell repertoires in COVID-19 (dated by TCRdb to the early 2020s). Receptor libraries were prepared by the immunoSEQ multiplex PCR assay. In its TCRdb copy, this immuneACCESS table keeps in-frame sequences only and misses some clones. Where compared with another copy, unresolved V genes explain less than half of these, and the others have no known cause. The sample includes a few hundred thousand clones, with approximately 89% observed a single time. The ten largest make up about 1.5% of the sample. Sequencing was carried out using PBMCs or T cells enriched from blood (not recorded which). Receptors were obtained from a man aged 30 to 39 who had recovered from COVID-19.

The V call is TRBV6-4, the J call TRBJ1-5; D remains ambiguous. The CDR3 spans 16 residues. CDR1 is MRHNA and CDR2 is SNTAGT in the germline V gene. The V gene lost 3 bases and the J gene lost 3 bases, with 15 bases spanning the gap. The chain's CDR3 is CASSEPRCVPNQPQHF. The DNA for the CDR3 is TGTGCCAGCAGTGAGCCACGGTGCGTGCCCAATCAGCCCCAGCATTTT.

The rearrangement uses TRBV3-1 (or the pseudogene TRBV3-2) and TRBJ2-4; no clear D gene. This CDR3 has 19 amino acids. V lost 0 bases to trimming and J lost 6 bases, with 24 bases between them. Germline CDR1 LGHDT, CDR2 YNNKEL (reference sequence). DNA of the CDR3: TGTGCCAGCAGCCAAGATAGCCCGGCGCTAGTGGGTCCGGTAAACATTCAGTACTTC. The encoded protein is CASSQDSPALVGPVNIQYF.

The gene calls are TRBV27 and TRBJ1-4; D gene unclear. The germline CDR1 and CDR2 sequences are MNHEY and SMNVEV (reference sequence). There are 14 residues in the CDR3. The ends were cut back, 3 bases at V and 5 bases at J, with 10 bases in the middle. The CDR3 nucleotides read TGTGCCAGCAGTTTTCGCAGAAACAATGAAAAACTGTTTTTT. Translated, it gives CASSFRRNNEKLFF.

This clone was seen only a few times. The V gene is TRBV9, the J gene TRBJ2-7; the D gene is possibly TRBD2 (6 bases). V shed 0 bases and J shed 3 bases, with 13 bases lying between them. This CDR3 is built from 15 residues. Germline CDR1 and CDR2: SGDLS and YYNGEE. The CDR3 protein is CASSVEASEVYEQYF. In DNA, the CDR3 is TGTGCCAGCAGCGTAGAGGCTAGCGAAGTCTACGAGCAGTACTTC.

This sequence joins TRBV28 and TRBJ2-1; D unclear. The CDR3 has 11 amino acids. V was clipped by 2 bases and J by 15 bases, with 11 bases between them. Germline V gene lookup returns CDR1 MDHEN and CDR2 SYDVKM. The CDR3 DNA sequence: TGTGCCAGCAGTTTAGGGTTAGCTCCGTTCTTC. This codes for CASSLGLAPFF.

The gene calls are TRBV13 and TRBJ1-1; a weak D match, TRBD1 (6 bases). V was clipped by 2 bases and J by 2 bases, with 18 bases between them. Germline V gene data show CDR1 as PRHDT and CDR2 as FYEKMQ (reference sequence). The CDR3 extends over 17 amino acids. CDR3 amino acids: CASSLIPDSLGNTEAFF. The CDR3 DNA is TGTGCCAGCAGCTTAATCCCGGACAGCCTAGGTAACACTGAAGCTTTCTTT.

This clone was seen only once. CDR3 residues: CASSQDQTSETGIPYEQYF. In nucleotides, the CDR3 is TGCGCCAGCAGCCAAGATCAGACGTCTGAGACAGGGATCCCCTACGAGCAGTACTTC. V usage is TRBV4-3 and J usage is TRBJ2-7; 7 nucleotides match TRBD1. V lost 0 bases and J lost 2; bases outside the gene matches: 16. This CDR3 has 19 residues. Germline V CDR1 and CDR2: LGHNA, YSLEER.

The chain combines TRBV5-6 with TRBJ1-6; 8 nucleotides align to TRBD1. Germline V gene data show CDR1 as SGHDT and CDR2 as YYEEEE. J gave up 6 bases and V 4 bases, and 12 bases lay outside the gene matches. There are 17 residues in the CDR3. CDR3 residues: CASSLAAGTGGNSPLHF. CDR3 in DNA: TGTGCCAGCAGCCTAGCGGCCGGGACAGGCGGTAATTCACCCCTCCACTTT.

This clone was observed once. The chain employs TRBV19 and TRBJ2-3; TRBD1 agrees at 9 bases. Germline V lookup: CDR1 LNHDA, CDR2 SQIVND (reference sequence). CDR3 length: 18 amino acids. The junction had 12 bases not matched to a gene; V was cut back by 5 bases and J by 0 bases. CDR3 DNA: TGTGCCAGTAGTTATGGGACAGGGATCATTCTAAGCACAGATACGCAGTATTTT. The encoded protein is CASSYGTGIILSTDTQYF.

The chain recombines TRBV5-6 with TRBJ2-6, with D tentatively TRBD1 (6 bases). Germline V CDR1 and CDR2: SGHDT, YYEEEE. The CDR3 consists of 16 residues. Trimming removed 0 bases from V and 4 bases from J, with 11 bases in between. CDR3 loop: CASSLGAGAGANVLTF. The CDR3 nucleotides are TGTGCCAGCAGCTTGGGGGCAGGGGCAGGGGCCAACGTCCTGACTTTC.

The chain joins TRBV9 to TRBJ1-2, with 7 bases aligning to TRBD1. CDR3 length: 17 amino acids. Germline loops: CDR1 SGDLS, CDR2 YYNGEE. V lost 0 bases and J lost 8; bases outside the gene matches: 16. CDR3: CASSVATNPQGGRGYTF. The CDR3 bases are TGTGCCAGCAGCGTAGCTACCAACCCCCAAGGGGGCCGGGGCTACACCTTC. The variable domain in full, completed from reference TRBV9 and TRBJ1-2, reads DSGVTQTPKHLITATGQRVTLRCSPRSGDLSVYWYQQSLDQGLQFLIQYYNGEERAKGNILERFSAQQFPDLHSELNLSSLELGDSALYFCASSVATNPQGGRGYTFGSGTRLTVV.

The gene calls are TRBV5-1 and TRBJ2-7; no clear D. The CDR3 has 14 residues. The germline V gene encodes CDR1 SGHRS and CDR2 YFSETQ. Trimming removed 0 bases from V and 1 base from J, with 8 bases in between. DNA for the CDR3: TGCGCCAGCAGCTTGGGAGGTCCGTCCTACGAGCAGTACTTC. Protein sequence: CASSLGGPSYEQYF.

The rearrangement joins TRBV2 to TRBJ1-1; the D gene is possibly TRBD1 (6 bases). The germline V gene has CDR1 SNHLY and CDR2 FYNNEI. CDR3 length equals 16 residues. V was cut by 0 bases and J by 6 bases, with 17 bases left in between. CDR3 bases: TGTGCCAGCAGTGAAGCAGGGGCAGGGGTATTTCCTGAAGCTTTCTTT. Translated, it gives CASSEAGAGVFPEAFF.

This clone has only a few counts. The chain has TRBV7-2 and TRBJ1-3, with 9 positions matching TRBD1. V was pared by 4 bases and J by 4 bases, with 5 bases of the junction left unmatched. Germline V lookup: CDR1 SGHTA, CDR2 FQGNSA. CDR3 length: 15 residues. CDR3 sequence reads: CASSSGDRAGNTIYF. As DNA, the CDR3 is TGTGCCAGCAGCTCGGGGGACAGGGCGGGAAACACCATATATTTT.

In its sample, this clone was seen a few times. The CDR3 loop is CASSLKFWGALHF. The CDR3 region has the DNA TGTGCCAGCAGCTTGAAGTTTTGGGGGGCCCTCCACTTT. This sequence joins TRBV5-6 and TRBJ1-6; D perhaps matches TRBD1 (5 bases). V was trimmed by 1 base and J by 14 bases, leaving 13 bases between them. The CDR3 contains 13 residues. CDR1 and CDR2 (germline): SGHDT, YYEEEE. Variable domain in full (rest from reference TRBV5-6 and TRBJ1-6): DAGVTQSPTHLIKTRGQQVTLRCSPKSGHDTVSWYQQALGQGPQFIFQYYEEEERQRGNFPDRFSGHQFPNYSSELNVNALLLGDSALYLCASSLKFWGALHFGNGTRLTVT.

The V call is TRBV5-6, the J call TRBJ1-1; no clear D. V lost 3 bases and J lost 4, with 19 bases in between. The germline gives CDR1 SGHDT, CDR2 YYEEEE. The CDR3 length is 16 residues. The CDR3 loop is CASSYIGLKGGTEAFF. CDR3 in DNA: TGTGCCAGCAGCTACATCGGATTGAAAGGCGGCACTGAAGCTTTCTTT.

The V gene is TRBV6-5, the J gene TRBJ2-3; tentatively, D is TRBD1 (5 bases). V was pared by 6 bases and J by 1 base, with 14 bases between. The CDR3 is 15 residues long. The V gene's germline CDR1 is MNHEY and CDR2 SVGAGI. The CDR3 DNA reads as TGTGCCAGCAGCCTTAATCCGACAGGCACAGATACGCAGTATTTT. Protein sequence: CASSLNPTGTDTQYF.

The chain combines TRBV11-2 with TRBJ1-4; D might be TRBD1 (6 bases). Germline assignment: CDR1 SGHAT and CDR2 FQNNGV. V shed 5 bases and J shed 2 bases, with 9 bases lying between them. This CDR3 region has 14 residues. The CDR3 region is CASSGQLTNEKLFF. CDR3 bases: TGTGCCAGCAGCGGACAGCTTACTAATGAAAAACTGTTTTTT.

There are a few counts of this clone. The rearrangement links TRBV5-1 to TRBJ1-5; 11 bases are shared with TRBD1. Trimming cost V 4 bases and J 2 bases; bases outside gene matches: 2. The length of the CDR3 is 15 residues. The germline gives CDR1 SGHRS, CDR2 YFSETQ. The CDR3 nucleotides read TGCGCCAGCAGCAAGGACAGGGGGCGCAATCAGCCCCAGCATTTT. This codes for CASSKDRGRNQPQHF.

V is TRBV29-1 and J is TRBJ1-5; D call uncertain. The CDR3 has 12 residues. Trimming stripped 4 bases from V and 5 bases from J, with 9 bases between. Germline CDR1 and CDR2: SQVTM and ANQGSEA. The CDR3 protein is CSVADGDQPQHF. Written as DNA, the CDR3 is TGCAGCGTTGCGGACGGGGATCAGCCCCAGCATTTT.